The 20 T cell receptor beta chains reported below all come from one sample, sequenced in a study of siplizumab effects on memory and regulatory T cells. TCRdb's table, derived via immunoSEQ multiplex PCR, lists solely in-frame clones and lacks some. Of approximately 100,000 clones detected, around 95% appear once; the ten largest clones hold 0.16%. The sequencing input was non-Treg CD4+ T cells sorted from blood. These TCRs come from a human donor in good health.

This chain connects TRBV5-4 to TRBJ2-5, with TRBD1 matching over 11 bases. The CDR3 consists of 14 residues. CDR1 SGHNT and CDR2 YYREEE come from the germline V gene (reference sequence). Germline trimming cut 4 bases from V and 4 bases from J; bases unmatched to any gene: 3. In nucleotides, the CDR3 is TGTGCCAGCAGCGGCGGGACAGGGGGAGAGACCCAGTACTTC. Translated: CASSGGTGGETQYF.

The V call is TRBV27, the J call TRBJ1-2, with 9 positions matching TRBD1. CDR1 is MNHEY and CDR2 is SMNVEV in the germline V gene (reference sequence). CDR3 size: 15 residues. The V segment lost 6 bases and the J segment 2 bases; nucleotides outside the gene matches: 7. CDR3 sequence reads: CASSPSGQGNYGYTF. The CDR3 DNA follows: TGTGCCAGCAGCCCCTCGGGACAGGGAAACTATGGCTACACCTTC.

V and J are TRBV5-5 and TRBJ1-1; a weak D match, TRBD1 (5 bases). The CDR3 totals 13 residues. The germline gives CDR1 SGHKS, CDR2 YYEKEE (reference sequence). Trimming removed 6 bases at V and 1 base at J, with 10 bases between. CDR3 DNA: TGTGCCAGCAACCTCGGGGGGAACACTGAAGCTTTCTTT. It is translated as CASNLGGNTEAFF.

In this sample, this clone turned up a few times. CDR3 loop: CASRPPMGSALHF. CDR3 sequence (DNA): TGTGCCAGCAGACCACCAATGGGATCAGCCCTCCACTTT. The J gene is TRBJ1-6, the V gene TRBV6-5; D is uncertain. V was cut by 6 bases and J by 14 bases, with 17 bases left in between. The germline V gene has CDR1 MNHEY and CDR2 SVGAGI. The CDR3 runs 13 residues.

J is TRBJ1-1 and V is TRBV7-8, with D possibly being TRBD1 (5 bases). CDR1 and CDR2 (germline): SGHVS, FQNEAQ. This CDR3 contains 14 residues. The V end was cut by 5 bases, the J end by 2 bases, with 12 bases between. The CDR3: CASSRQRLNTEAFF. CDR3 DNA: TGTGCCAGCAGCAGACAGCGGCTTAACACTGAAGCTTTCTTT.

This clone was recorded once. This chain connects TRBV27 to TRBJ2-7, with D perhaps TRBD1 or TRBD2 (5 bases each). The CDR3 is 15 residues long. The V end was cut by 5 bases, the J end by 0 bases, with 14 bases between. Germline V CDR1 and CDR2: MNHEY, SMNVEV (reference sequence). CDR3 loop: CASSLGDGGSYEQYF. CDR3 coding DNA: TGTGCCAGCAGTCTCGGGGACGGTGGCTCCTACGAGCAGTACTTC.

The rearrangement links TRBV30 to TRBJ1-6, with D hard to call. The V and J ends lost 0 bases and 10 bases respectively, with 13 bases between them. This CDR3 comprises 14 residues. Germline assignment: CDR1 GTSNPN and CDR2 SVGIG (reference sequence). CDR3 region: CAWSVEPGWSPLHF. The DNA for the CDR3 is TGTGCCTGGAGTGTAGAGCCAGGATGGTCACCCCTCCACTTT.

This sequence joins TRBV19 and TRBJ2-2; a weak D match, TRBD1 (6 bases). CDR3 length: 15 amino acids. Germline V gene data show CDR1 as LNHDA and CDR2 as SQIVND (reference sequence). V lost 4 bases, J lost 6 bases, and 15 bases lay in between. The CDR3 is CASSKGPGDPGELFF. CDR3 bases: TGTGCCAGTAGTAAGGGCCCAGGGGACCCCGGGGAGCTGTTTTTT.

The V gene is TRBV4-2, the J gene TRBJ2-3, with D perhaps TRBD2 (6 bases). The CDR3 length is 17 residues. Deletions cut 4 bases from V and 4 bases from J, with 21 bases between. Germline V gives CDR1 LGHNA, CDR2 YNFKEQ. In DNA, the CDR3 is TGTGCCAGCAGCCCCCGGGCGTCCGGGGGAGAATCAGATACGCAGTATTTT. This codes for CASSPRASGGESDTQYF.

DNA of the CDR3: TGTGCCAGCAGTGAAGTCGACGGGGCTGGGGCCCAGTACTTC. This translates into CASSEVDGAGAQYF. This sequence joins TRBV2 and TRBJ2-5; D may be TRBD1 or TRBD2 (5 bases each). CDR3 length: 14 amino acids. With 1 base removed from V and 9 bases from J, the gap between germline ends came to 15 bases. Germline assignment: CDR1 SNHLY and CDR2 FYNNEI. Using reference TRBV2 and TRBJ2-5 for the parts outside the CDR3, the full variable domain is EPEVTQTPSHQVTQMGQEVILRCVPISNHLYFYWYRQILGQKVEFLVSFYNNEISEKSEIFDDQFSVERPDGSNFTLKIRSTKLEDSAMYFCASSEVDGAGAQYFGPGTRLLVL.

The chain is built from TRBV5-4 and TRBJ2-3; no reliable D call. The CDR3 runs to 14 residues. Deletions cut 4 bases from V and 0 bases from J, with 9 bases between. Per germline, CDR1 SGHNT and CDR2 YYREEE (reference sequence). DNA for the CDR3: TGTGCCAGCAGCCCCGGCGGAAGCACAGATACGCAGTATTTT. Its protein is CASSPGGSTDTQYF. The variable domain in full, with the rest retrieved from reference TRBV5-4 and TRBJ2-3, is ETGVTQSPTHLIKTRGQQVTLRCSSQSGHNTVSWYQQALGQGPQFIFQYYREEENGRGNFPPRFSGLQFPNYSSELNVNALELDDSALYLCASSPGGSTDTQYFGPGTRLTVL.

The V call is TRBV28, the J call TRBJ1-2, with D perhaps TRBD1 (6 bases). V lost 6 bases and J lost 2, with 19 bases in between. The length of the CDR3 is 16 residues. Per germline, CDR1 MDHEN and CDR2 SYDVKM. This CDR3 is CASRTGPSVLNYGYTF. CDR3 coding DNA: TGTGCCAGCAGAACAGGGCCCTCGGTTTTGAACTATGGCTACACCTTC.

The genes are TRBV7-2 and TRBJ2-1; TRBD2 aligns across 8 bases. In germline, CDR1 is SGHTA, CDR2 FQGNSA. Germline trimming cut 6 bases from V and 4 bases from J; bases unmatched to any gene: 8. This CDR3 spans 15 amino acids. In nucleotides, the CDR3 is TGTGCCAGCAGGCTCGCGGGGGGCCTATACAATGAGCAGTTCTTC. Protein product: CASRLAGGLYNEQFF.

CDR3 DNA: TGTGCCTGGAGTGACGGACAGAGGAATTCACCCCTCCACTTT. Translating it yields CAWSDGQRNSPLHF. This rearrangement joins TRBV30 to TRBJ1-6; D may be TRBD1 (6 bases). Deletions cut 1 base from V and 7 bases from J, with 11 bases between. This CDR3 comprises 14 residues. Germline CDR1 GTSNPN, CDR2 SVGIG (reference sequence).

This chain uses TRBV6-5 with TRBJ2-7; 9 bases map to TRBD1. Trimming removed 6 bases from V and 7 bases from J; junction bases left unmatched: 10. Looked up from germline, CDR1 is MNHEY and CDR2 is SVGAGI. There are 14 residues in the CDR3. The CDR3 region has the DNA TGTGCCAGCAGCGCCGGGACAGGGTCCTTAGAGCAGTACTTC. It is translated as CASSAGTGSLEQYF.

V and J are TRBV19 and TRBJ2-7, with 8 bases aligning to TRBD2. CDR1 is LNHDA and CDR2 is SQIVND in the germline V gene (reference sequence). The length of the CDR3 is 15 residues. J was trimmed by 4 bases and V by 3 bases; bases with no gene match: 8. Here the CDR3 DNA reads TGTGCCAGTAGTATCGCCGGGGGGGTTAATTACGAGCAGTACTTC. It yields the protein CASSIAGGVNYEQYF.

The genes are TRBV11-2 and TRBJ2-3; the match to TRBD2 covers 10 bases. This CDR3 has 18 residues. The germline CDR1 and CDR2 sequences are SGHAT and FQNNGV. V shed 5 bases, J shed 5 bases, and the junction held 16 bases outside the gene matches. The CDR3 sequence: CASSLLAGGRKGLDTQYF. In DNA form, the CDR3 reads TGTGCCAGCAGCCTCTTAGCGGGGGGCCGAAAAGGCCTAGATACGCAGTATTTT.

The CDR3 DNA reads as TGTGCCACCAGGCAAGGGACAGGGAGTGGCTACACCTTC. Its translation: CATRQGTGSGYTF. The rearrangement links TRBV15 to TRBJ1-2, with 9 bases identical to TRBD1. The germline V gene has CDR1 LNHNV and CDR2 YYDKDF (reference sequence). The CDR3 runs 13 residues. The trim removed 6 bases at V and 7 bases at J, leaving 6 bases unmatched.

This clone was seen just once. The chain has TRBV15 and TRBJ2-6, with D unclear. The CDR3 length is 15 residues. CDR1 and CDR2 (germline): LNHNV, YYDKDF (reference sequence). Trimming cost V 2 bases and J 2 bases, with 7 bases left between them. The CDR3 sequence: CATSRPAAGANVLTF. The CDR3 DNA is TGTGCCACCAGCAGACCCGCGGCTGGGGCCAACGTCCTGACTTTC.

The rearrangement links TRBV5-1 to TRBJ1-6; D is perhaps TRBD1 (6 bases). V shed 5 bases and J shed 8 bases, with 11 bases lying between them. The germline CDR1 and CDR2 sequences are SGHRS and YFSETQ. The CDR3 has 13 residues. The CDR3 is CASSWTEDSPLHF. CDR3 nucleotides: TGCGCCAGCAGTTGGACAGAAGATTCACCCCTCCACTTT.